Presented here are 27 T cell receptor beta chains from one specimen sequenced in a study of blood T cell repertoires in COVID-19 (dated by TCRdb to 2019 to 2021). To prepare the library, the immunoSEQ multiplex PCR assay was applied. TCRdb mirrors the immuneACCESS table, restricted to in-frame sequences. Some clones are absent from its copies; in checked studies, under half trace to an unresolved V gene, and the reason for the others is unknown. Present in this sample are some 150,000 clones, 80% of which were seen just once. The ten most abundant clones make up about 5% of the sample. Sequences were obtained from peripheral blood. Receptor source: a woman aged 50 to 65 with acute or convalescent COVID-19.

This chain connects TRBV6-5 to TRBJ1-2; possibly TRBD1 for D (6 bases). Germline lookup yields CDR1 MNHEY and CDR2 SVGAGI. The CDR3 extends over 14 amino acids. V gave up 8 bases and J gave up 3 bases, with 16 bases separating them. CDR3 in amino acids: CASSFTGIDYGYTF. The CDR3 nucleotides are TGTGCCAGCTCGTTCACAGGGATTGACTATGGCTACACCTTC.

The rearrangement joins TRBV6-5 to TRBJ1-3; D unclear. CDR1 is MNHEY, CDR2 SVGAGI, per germline. The CDR3 is 14 amino acids. Deletions cut 7 bases from V and 0 bases from J, with 10 bases between. In DNA, the CDR3 is TGTGCCAGCAATCGCGGCGACTCTGGAAACACCATATATTTT. Amino acids: CASNRGDSGNTIYF.

The chain links TRBV9 to TRBJ1-1; TRBD1 matches at 8 bases. J gave up 6 bases and V 4 bases, and 5 bases lay outside the gene matches. CDR1 SGDLS and CDR2 YYNGEE come from the germline V gene. This CDR3 comprises 13 residues. CDR3 DNA: TGTGCCAGCAGCCCAGGGGGCGGGTCTGAAGCTTTCTTT. It encodes CASSPGGGSEAFF.

The V call is TRBV7-2, the J call TRBJ2-5, with a tentative D call TRBD1 (6 bases). CDR1 SGHTA and CDR2 FQGNSA come from the germline V gene. V was trimmed by 7 bases and J by 2 bases, leaving 11 bases between them. This CDR3 spans 13 amino acids. CDR3 amino acids: CASTFDRQETQYF. Here the CDR3 DNA reads TGTGCCAGCACCTTTGACAGGCAAGAGACCCAGTACTTC.

The V gene is TRBV9, the J gene TRBJ2-2, with 7 positions matching TRBD1. The germline CDR1 and CDR2 sequences are SGDLS and YYNGEE. CDR3 length: 16 residues. The ends lost 6 bases at V and 4 bases at J; junction bases unmatched: 12. The CDR3 DNA follows: TGTGCCAGCACCCCGTCGGGACAGAAGTCCACCGGGGAGCTGTTTTTT. It specifies CASTPSGQKSTGELFF.

The genes are TRBV28 and TRBJ2-7; 8 nucleotides align to TRBD2. The junction had 13 bases not matched to a gene; V was cut back by 4 bases and J by 5 bases. The germline gives CDR1 MDHEN, CDR2 SYDVKM. The CDR3 covers 16 residues. CDR3 residues: CASSSGSGGNSNEQYF. The CDR3 coding sequence is TGTGCCAGCAGTTCAGGCAGCGGGGGTAACAGCAACGAGCAGTACTTC. Full variable domain (missing parts from reference TRBV28 and TRBJ2-7): DVKVTQSSRYLVKRTGEKVFLECVQDMDHENMFWYRQDPGLGLRLIYFSYDVKMKEKGDIPEGYSVSREKKERFSLILESASTNQTSMYLCASSSGSGGNSNEQYFGPGTRLTVT.

The gene calls are TRBV19 and TRBJ1-6, with D perhaps matching TRBD1 (6 bases). Germline CDR1 LNHDA, CDR2 SQIVND (reference sequence). This CDR3 is built from 15 residues. V was clipped by 5 bases and J by 14 bases, with 22 bases between them. The CDR3 region has the DNA TGTGCCAGTAGTGACACGATGGTAGTTAGGGACACCCTCCACTTT. As protein: CASSDTMVVRDTLHF. The full variable domain, in which reference TRBV19 and TRBJ1-6 provide the parts outside the CDR3, is DGGITQSPKYLFRKEGQNVTLSCEQNLNHDAMYWYRQDPGQGLRLIYYSQIVNDFQKGDIAEGYSVSREKKESFPLTVTSAQKNPTAFYLCASSDTMVVRDTLHFGNGTRLTVT.

This clone was recorded a few times. The chain employs TRBV19 and TRBJ1-6; 8 bases match TRBD1. Per the germline V gene, CDR1 is LNHDA and CDR2 is SQIVND (reference sequence). With 10 bases clipped from V and 6 bases from J, the junction kept 8 bases outside the gene matches. This CDR3 spans 14 amino acids. The CDR3 DNA reads TGTGCCACCAGCGGACAGGGAGGTAATTCACCCCTCCACTTT. Encoded protein: CATSGQGGNSPLHF.

The chain uses TRBV9 and TRBJ2-5; 8 nucleotides agree with TRBD1. With 1 base clipped from V and 5 bases from J, the junction kept 7 bases outside the gene matches. The CDR3 has 15 amino acids. Germline V gene data show CDR1 as SGDLS and CDR2 as YYNGEE. DNA of the CDR3: TGTGCCAGCAGCGTACGACAGGGGACGGGGGAGACCCAGTACTTC. Translated: CASSVRQGTGETQYF.

This chain links TRBV6-5 with TRBJ2-7, with D unresolved. The CDR3 runs to 13 residues. Germline V lookup: CDR1 MNHEY, CDR2 SVGAGI. V lost 7 bases, J lost 3 bases, and 13 bases lay in between. CDR3 nucleotide sequence: TGTGCCAGCAATGTCAACACAGTCTACGAGCAGTACTTC. As protein: CASNVNTVYEQYF.

There are a few counts of this clone. Other DNA sequences in this specimen translate into the identical CDR3. This chain uses TRBV9 with TRBJ1-1; 7 nucleotides line up with TRBD1. V lost 1 base to trimming and J lost 3 bases; unmatched junction nucleotides: 0. The CDR3 length is 13 residues. The V gene's germline CDR1 is SGDLS and CDR2 YYNGEE. CDR3 sequence (DNA): TGTGCCAGCAGCGTACAGGGGGACACTGAAGCTTTCTTT. It codes for CASSVQGDTEAFF.

The V and J genes are TRBV27 and TRBJ2-7; 9 positions agree with TRBD2. Germline CDR1 MNHEY, CDR2 SMNVEV (reference sequence). Germline trimming cut 9 bases from V and 0 bases from J; bases unmatched to any gene: 6. This CDR3 region has 14 residues. CDR3 sequence reads: CASRFSGGSYEQYF. The CDR3 nucleotides are TGTGCCAGTAGATTTAGCGGGGGCTCCTACGAGCAGTACTTC.

The chain combines TRBV30 with TRBJ2-7; TRBD1 might be the D (5 bases). Trimming shortened V by 0 bases and J by 1 base, and 10 bases separated the two germline ends. CDR1 and CDR2 from the germline V gene are GTSNPN and SVGIG (reference sequence). This CDR3 region has 14 residues. The DNA of the CDR3 is TGTGCCTGGAGTGTAGGGGAAGGGTCCTACGAGCAGTACTTC. Protein: CAWSVGEGSYEQYF.

The V call is TRBV30, the J call TRBJ1-5; TRBD1 might be the D (6 bases). In germline, CDR1 is GTSNPN, CDR2 SVGIG (reference sequence). Deletions cut 5 bases from V and 4 bases from J, with 12 bases between. This CDR3 has 13 amino acids. In nucleotides, the CDR3 is TGTGCCTGGGCCCGACAGGATAATCAGCCCCAGCATTTT. Translating gives CAWARQDNQPQHF. Variable domain in full (rest from reference TRBV30 and TRBJ1-5): SQTIHQWPATLVQPVGSPLSLECTVEGTSNPNLYWYRQAAGRGLQLLFYSVGIGQISSEVPQNLSASRPQDRQFILSSKKLLLSDSGFYLCAWARQDNQPQHFGDGTRLSIL.

J is TRBJ1-2 and V is TRBV6-2 or TRBV6-3, with D tentatively TRBD1 (6 bases). The V end lost 2 bases, the J end lost 6 bases, and 16 bases lay between the germline ends. The CDR3 extends over 15 amino acids. Germline CDR1 MNHEY, CDR2 SVGEGT. The DNA for the CDR3 is TGTGCCAGCAGTTACGGACAGCTCTCAGCGGATGGCTACACCTTC. Its protein product is CASSYGQLSADGYTF.

The chain couples TRBV10-2 to TRBJ1-4; D ambiguous. The CDR3 sequence is 13 residues long. CDR1 WSHSY and CDR2 SAAADI come from the germline V gene. Trimming shortened V by 10 bases and J by 12 bases, and 21 bases separated the two germline ends. The CDR3 bases are TGCGCCACCGCGAAGAGTGCGGAGGGAGAACTGTTTTTT. Its translation is CATAKSAEGELFF.

The J gene is TRBJ1-1, the V gene TRBV15, with 8 positions matching TRBD1. Germline trimming cut 3 bases from V and 4 bases from J; bases unmatched to any gene: 10. CDR3 length: 16 residues. Germline V gene sequence: CDR1 LNHNV, CDR2 YYDKDF (reference sequence). In DNA form, the CDR3 reads TGTGCCACCAGCAGGTCAGGGGGACAGGTTTTCACTGAAGCTTTCTTT. Its translation: CATSRSGGQVFTEAFF.

The chain joins TRBV18 to TRBJ1-3; a weak D match, TRBD1 (6 bases). This CDR3 contains 16 residues. Germline CDR1 is KGHSH and CDR2 is LQKENI. The V gene lost 2 bases and the J gene lost 1 base, with 12 bases spanning the gap. CDR3 in DNA: TGTGCCAGCTCACCAAACCAGGGGAATTCTGGAAACACCATATATTTT. It encodes CASSPNQGNSGNTIYF.

The chain combines TRBV7-8 with TRBJ2-2; possible D gene TRBD1, 6 bases. The V end was cut by 7 bases, the J end by 4 bases, with 13 bases between. CDR3 length equals 14 residues. Germline lookup yields CDR1 SGHVS and CDR2 FQNEAQ. The CDR3 sequence is CASTTGIGTGELFF. The CDR3 nucleotides read TGTGCCAGCACAACAGGGATTGGCACCGGGGAGCTGTTTTTT.

The chain recombines TRBV4-3 with TRBJ1-1; the match to TRBD1 covers 7 bases. Germline lookup yields CDR1 LGHNA and CDR2 YSLEER. The CDR3 runs 15 residues. V lost 3 bases to trimming and J lost 3 bases; unmatched junction nucleotides: 7. The CDR3 is CASSQGQLKDTEAFF. The CDR3, as DNA: TGCGCCAGCAGCCAGGGACAGTTAAAGGACACTGAAGCTTTCTTT.

The chain employs TRBV9 and TRBJ2-1, with D possibly TRBD2 on 6 matching bases. CDR3 size: 13 residues. Per germline, CDR1 SGDLS and CDR2 YYNGEE. The V gene lost 3 bases and the J gene lost 6 bases, with 10 bases spanning the gap. The CDR3 nucleotides read TGTGCCAGCAGCGAGGGGACTTCCAATGAGCAGTTCTTC. Translation: CASSEGTSNEQFF. Full variable domain (remainder filled in from reference TRBV9 and TRBJ2-1): DSGVTQTPKHLITATGQRVTLRCSPRSGDLSVYWYQQSLDQGLQFLIQYYNGEERAKGNILERFSAQQFPDLHSELNLSSLELGDSALYFCASSEGTSNEQFFGPGTRLTVL.

The chain links TRBV6-2 or TRBV6-3 to TRBJ2-1, with TRBD1 matching 10 bases. This CDR3 spans 13 amino acids. Germline CDR1 and CDR2: MNHEY and SVGEGT. After removal of 4 bases from V and 6 bases from J, the junction contained 0 bases not matched to a gene. CDR3 amino acids: CASSWTGGNEQFF. CDR3 in DNA: TGTGCCAGCAGTTGGACAGGGGGCAATGAGCAGTTCTTC.

The rearrangement links TRBV27 to TRBJ2-3; D perhaps matches TRBD1 (6 bases). V was shortened by 6 bases and J by 7 bases, with 14 bases between the two germline ends. This CDR3 is built from 13 residues. Looked up from germline, CDR1 is MNHEY and CDR2 is SMNVEV (reference sequence). Written as DNA, the CDR3 is TGTGCCAGCAGGTCCACAGGGAAGCATACGCAGTATTTT. Its protein product is CASRSTGKHTQYF.

The CDR3 loop is CASSPRLTGGGYTF. The CDR3 region has the DNA TGTGCCAGCAGTCCCCGCCTCACCGGCGGGGGCTACACCTTC. The chain employs TRBV27 and TRBJ1-2; no reliable D call. Germline loops: CDR1 MNHEY, CDR2 SMNVEV (reference sequence). The V gene lost 5 bases and the J gene lost 8 bases, with 18 bases spanning the gap. The CDR3 loop spans 14 amino acids.

This chain connects TRBV20-1 to TRBJ2-1, with D perhaps TRBD2 (7 bases). V lost 3 bases and J 8 bases, leaving 17 bases between the germline ends. This CDR3 comprises 14 residues. Germline values: CDR1 DFQATT, CDR2 SNEGSKA (reference sequence). CDR3 DNA: TGCAGTGCTAGTCGGGGGGCTTCCGAGGATGAGCAGTTCTTC. Its protein product is CSASRGASEDEQFF.

The chain combines TRBV7-3 with TRBJ2-1; 8 bases align to TRBD2. Germline-derived CDR1 and CDR2 are SGHTA and FQGTGA. The CDR3 is made up of 16 amino acids. With 4 bases clipped from V and 4 bases from J, the junction kept 9 bases outside the gene matches. The CDR3 nucleotides are TGTGCCAGCAGCTCTCAAGCGGGGGCCTCATACAATGAGCAGTTCTTC. Encoded protein: CASSSQAGASYNEQFF.

The chain has TRBV6-6 and TRBJ2-1; a possible D gene is TRBD2 (5 bases). Germline V gene sequence: CDR1 MNHNY, CDR2 SVGAGI (reference sequence). Trimming took off 11 bases at V and 0 bases at J, with 14 bases between the two ends. This CDR3 is built from 14 residues. The CDR3 DNA is TGTGCCTCCGCTGGGAGTAGCTCCTACAATGAGCAGTTCTTC. This encodes CASAGSSSYNEQFF.